This is a list of T cell receptor beta chains from one sample in a study of blood T cells in healthy people across ages. MiXCR was run by TCRdb on the 5' RACE reads, yielding one entry per CDR3 protein. Of about 680,000 distinct CDR3 sequences listed, about half are singletons. The sample consisted of blood. The receptors here all came from a woman aged 60-75 years in good health. Each CDR3 is given with its conserved first and last residue. The order of the fields is CDR3 DNA, CDR3 protein, V gene, J gene, CDR3 length, clone size, D gene. The D gene is left open where the match is weak. The listing skips clone size in some rows; elsewhere it reads once, few, many or a size class.

TGTGCCAGCAGTCCCGGACAGCCTTGGGAAAAACTGTTTTTT	CASSPGQPWEKLFF	TRBV28	TRBJ1-4	14	-	-
TGTGCCAGCGGAAGACAGGGGAACACTGAAGCTTTCTTT	CASGRQGNTEAFF	TRBV7-9	TRBJ1-1	13	-	TRBD1
TGTGCCTGGAGTGGCGTTGGAGGGGCCAACGTCCCGACTTTC	CAWSGVGGANVPTF	TRBV30	TRBJ2-6	14	-	-
TGTGCCAGCAGTCGAATTAACTATGGCTACACCTTC	CASSRINYGYTF	TRBV7-2	TRBJ1-2	12	-	-
TGTGCCAGCACCCCCGGGACGGCGACATATGGCTACACCTTC	CASTPGTATYGYTF	TRBV6-2/TRBV6-3	TRBJ1-2	14	-	-
TGCAGTGCTAGAGGGTATACGTGGACAGGGGGATCCTACGAGCAGTACTTC	CSARGYTWTGGSYEQYF	TRBV20-1	TRBJ2-7	17	few	TRBD1
TGCGCCAGCAGCCAAGATTTTGGTCCTAGCGGGAGATGGGACAATGAGCAGTTCTTC	CASSQDFGPSGRWDNEQFF	TRBV4-3	TRBJ2-1	19	few	TRBD2
TGTGCCAGCAGTTACGTAGGACTTCAAGAGACCCAGTACTTC	CASSYVGLQETQYF	TRBV6-2/TRBV6-3	TRBJ2-5	14	few	-
TGCAGTGCGGCCGGGACTAGCGGCTACAATGAGCAGTTCTTC	CSAAGTSGYNEQFF	TRBV20-1	TRBJ2-1	14	-	TRBD2
TGCAGTGCTAGAGATCCGCGACAGGGAAAACTGTTTTTT	CSARDPRQGKLFF	TRBV20-1	TRBJ1-4	13	once	TRBD1
TGTGCCAGCAGTCGACAGGACAGGACCCCCTACGAGCAGTACTTC	CASSRQDRTPYEQYF	TRBV2	TRBJ2-7	15	-	TRBD1
TGCGCCAGCTGCTTGTACCTCCAAGAGACCCAGTACTTC	CASCLYLQETQYF	TRBV5-1	TRBJ2-5	13	-	-
TGTGCCAGCAGTTCCCAGGAACAGCCCCAGCATTTT	CASSSQEQPQHF	TRBV27	TRBJ1-5	12	-	-
TGTGCCAGCAATTTTGGGCCTAGCGGGAATGAGCAGTTCTTC	CASNFGPSGNEQFF	TRBV28	TRBJ2-1	14	once	TRBD2
TGTGCCAGCAGTTTTTCGGGACAGGGGAATTCACCCCTCCACTTT	CASSFSGQGNSPLHF	TRBV12-3/TRBV12-4	TRBJ1-6	15	-	TRBD1
TGTGCCAGTCGGACAGTATTGGCAGATACGCAGTATTTT	CASRTVLADTQYF	TRBV6-1	TRBJ2-3	13	few	-
TGCAGTGCTCGGGGGACAGGGAGGATAGGCTACACCTTC	CSARGTGRIGYTF	TRBV20-1	TRBJ1-2	13	once	TRBD1
TGTGCCACCAGCAGAGCTAGACAAGAGACCCAGTACTTC	CATSRARQETQYF	TRBV15	TRBJ2-5	13	few	-
TGTGCCAGCAGGACGGACAGCTACGAGCAGTACTTC	CASRTDSYEQYF	TRBV28	TRBJ2-7	12	few	-
TGTGCCAGCAGCGTATCAGTTGCAACTAATGAAAAACTGTTTTTT	CASSVSVATNEKLFF	TRBV9	TRBJ1-4	15	-	-
TGTGCCAGCAGCTGGGTTTCTAGCAAGTCCTACAATGAGCAGTTCTTC	CASSWVSSKSYNEQFF	TRBV7-9	TRBJ2-1	16	once	-
TGTGCCAGCAGCTTAAATCCCGGGTCGGAAAAACTGTTTTTT	CASSLNPGSEKLFF	TRBV7-9	TRBJ1-4	14	-	-
TGTGCCAGCAGCGGAGTACAGGGGGATACGCAGTATTTT	CASSGVQGDTQYF	TRBV9	TRBJ2-3	13	-	TRBD1
TGTGCCAGCAGTGAAAGCTGGGACGAGCAGTACTTC	CASSESWDEQYF	TRBV6-1	TRBJ2-7	12	few	-
TGTGCCAGCAGCAATACGGACAGGGGGTATCGTTCACCCCTCCACTTT	CASSNTDRGYRSPLHF	TRBV7-2	TRBJ1-6	16	few	TRBD1
TGTGCCAGCAGCGAAGAGGGGACAGGGGGCTCACCCCTCCACTTT	CASSEEGTGGSPLHF	TRBV4-2	TRBJ1-6	15	-	TRBD1
TGTGCCAGCAGCCCTGCAGGGGCTGGGGCCAACGTCCTGACTTTC	CASSPAGAGANVLTF	TRBV5-5	TRBJ2-6	15	-	-
TGCGCCAGCACCCCGGGACAGGGTTTGAACAATGAGCAGTTCTTC	CASTPGQGLNNEQFF	TRBV5-1	TRBJ2-1	15	few	TRBD1
TGTGCCAGCAGCCCACACCCCTTAGCGGGAGGGTTCGAGCAGTACTTC	CASSPHPLAGGFEQYF	TRBV7-2	TRBJ2-7	16	few	TRBD2
TGCAGCGTTGAATCGGGACAGGGGGACCTTTACAATGAGCAGTTCTTC	CSVESGQGDLYNEQFF	TRBV29-1	TRBJ2-1	16	few	TRBD1
TGTGCCACCAGTGGCCCCAGAGGGGGCGCAAACACCGGGGAGCTGTTTTTT	CATSGPRGGANTGELFF	TRBV24-1	TRBJ2-2	17	-	TRBD1
TGCGCCAGCACCGCGACAGTTACTGGAAACACCATATATTTT	CASTATVTGNTIYF	TRBV9	TRBJ1-3	14	-	-
TGTGCCAGCAGCAAACCCGGGACAGGGGCCTTATCTGGGGCCAACGTCCTGACTTTC	CASSKPGTGALSGANVLTF	TRBV7-3	TRBJ2-6	19	-	TRBD1
TGTGCCAGCAGCTTAGCGGCTAGCGGGTACAATGAGCAGTTCTTC	CASSLAASGYNEQFF	TRBV5-1	TRBJ2-1	15	-	TRBD2
TGTGCCAGCAGTCGTGGACTAGCGGGAATATACGAGCAGTACTTC	CASSRGLAGIYEQYF	TRBV7-2	TRBJ2-7	15	few	TRBD2
TGCGCCAACAGCCCTCTGGGAGGGGGTTATGAGCAGTACTTC	CANSPLGGGYEQYF	TRBV4-3	TRBJ2-5	14	-	-
TGTGCCAGCAGCCTCGGTGGAGACAGCGGGGGGCAAGAGACCCAGTACTTC	CASSLGGDSGGQETQYF	TRBV4-2	TRBJ2-5	17	many	TRBD2
TGCAGCGTGACCGGGACAGCCTACACCGGGGAGCTGTTTTTT	CSVTGTAYTGELFF	TRBV29-1	TRBJ2-2	14	-	TRBD1
TGCAGTGCTAGTATATCCACTCAGGGGAACTATGGCTACACCTTC	CSASISTQGNYGYTF	TRBV20-1	TRBJ1-2	15	-	-
TGTGCCAGCAGCCCTACGAGGCGCCAGACCCACAATGAGCAGTACTTC	CASSPTRRQTHNEQYF	TRBV12-3/TRBV12-4	TRBJ2-7	16	-	-
TGCAGTGCTAGATCCGGGACAGTGCTCTCCTACGAGCAGTACTTC	CSARSGTVLSYEQYF	TRBV20-1	TRBJ2-7	15	-	TRBD1